This T cell receptor (beta chain) originates from a study of cytomegalovirus exposure and HLA in healthy donors. Study at large: Earlier results showed roughly 120 million unique TCR beta sequences derived from roughly 190 million T cells. Study-wide points: Most of the TCR beta V segments (in an earlier analysis) were productive either about 90% or about 30% of the time.

Donors counted as nominally healthy when sampled, yet unrecorded immune exposures were likely. Concerning this clone: What it recognizes is unknown.

Per germline, CDR1 SGHRS and CDR2 YFSETQ. The CDR3 runs to 17 residues. Trimming stripped 4 bases from V and 0 bases from J, with 16 bases between. It was with 60 Vbeta and 13 Jbeta primers that the PCR ran. Sequencing was performed with immunoSEQ multiplex PCR; in TCRdb, only in-frame clones are kept and a portion is missing. There are 100,000 to 150,000 clones in the sample; more than 75% occur only once, and around 3.6% lies in the top ten. The sequence was collected from a man between 35 and 55 years old in good health and CMV-seronegative. Sample: PBMCs. The rearrangement uses TRBV5-1 and TRBJ1-4; a weak D match, TRBD1 (6 bases). DNA of the CDR3: TGCGCCAGCAGCCTTCTCGGACAGACTGCAACTAATGAAAAACTGTTTTTT. This translates into CASSLLGQTATNEKLFF.